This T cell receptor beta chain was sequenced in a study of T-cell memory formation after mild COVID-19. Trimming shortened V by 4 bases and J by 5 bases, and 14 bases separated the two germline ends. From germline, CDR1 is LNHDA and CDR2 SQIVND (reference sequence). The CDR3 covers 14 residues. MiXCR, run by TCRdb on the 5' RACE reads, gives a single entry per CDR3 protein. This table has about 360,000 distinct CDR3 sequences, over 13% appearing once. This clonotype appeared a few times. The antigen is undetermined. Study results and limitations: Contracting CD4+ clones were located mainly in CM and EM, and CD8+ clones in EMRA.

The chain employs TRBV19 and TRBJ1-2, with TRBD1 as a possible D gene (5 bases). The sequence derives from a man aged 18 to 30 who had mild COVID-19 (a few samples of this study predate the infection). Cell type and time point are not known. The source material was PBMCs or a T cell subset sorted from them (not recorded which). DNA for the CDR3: TGTGCCAGTAGTAAAAGGGGACCTACTTATGGCTACACCTTC. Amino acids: CASSKRGPTYGYTF.